A selection of T cell receptor beta chains follows, all from one sample in a study of shared clonotypes between healthy human individuals. TCRdb keeps only in-frame clones here, not all; method: immunoSEQ multiplex PCR. The repertoire holds around 510,000 clones, with approximately 95% as singletons. Material for sequencing was naive CD4+ T cells sorted from blood. The source is a woman aged 25 to 45 in good health. Both conserved end residues are part of each CDR3. A D gene is named only where the DNA matches it firmly. A clone size is listed for some rows: how often the clone was seen (once, few, many), or a class if it is expanded.

d_call: -; j_call: TRBJ1-2; v_call: TRBV30; clone_size: -; cdr3_aa: CAWRGLGDGYTF; cdr3_nt: TGTGCCTGGAGGGGGCTTGGGGACGGCTACACCTTC
d_call: TRBD2; j_call: TRBJ2-7; v_call: TRBV29-1; clone_size: -; cdr3_aa: CSVGPRLADSYEQYF; cdr3_nt: TGCAGCGTCGGGCCCAGACTAGCGGACTCCTACGAGCAGTACTTC
d_call: -; j_call: TRBJ1-5; v_call: TRBV19; clone_size: -; cdr3_aa: CASSTLDQPQHF; cdr3_nt: TGTGCCAGTAGTACCTTAGATCAGCCCCAGCATTTT
d_call: TRBD1; j_call: TRBJ2-7; v_call: TRBV7-2; clone_size: -; cdr3_aa: CASSSPPGTAYEQYF; cdr3_nt: TGTGCCAGCAGCTCGCCCCCCGGGACAGCCTACGAGCAGTACTTC
d_call: TRBD1; j_call: TRBJ2-5; v_call: TRBV10-1; clone_size: -; cdr3_aa: CASRPPAGGWETQYF; cdr3_nt: TGCGCCAGCCGCCCCCCTGCAGGGGGCTGGGAGACCCAGTACTTC
d_call: -; j_call: TRBJ2-7; v_call: TRBV7-9; clone_size: -; cdr3_aa: CASSRGVGEQYF; cdr3_nt: TGTGCCAGCAGCCGCGGTGTGGGCGAGCAGTACTTC
d_call: -; j_call: TRBJ1-2; v_call: TRBV2; clone_size: -; cdr3_aa: CASSWFGGSGYTF; cdr3_nt: TGTGCCAGCAGTTGGTTCGGGGGGTCTGGCTACACCTTC
d_call: TRBD1; j_call: TRBJ1-3; v_call: TRBV7-9; clone_size: -; cdr3_aa: CASSLWIGGRSGNTIYF; cdr3_nt: TGTGCCAGCAGCCTATGGATAGGGGGCCGCTCTGGAAACACCATATATTTT
d_call: -; j_call: TRBJ2-3; v_call: TRBV20-1; clone_size: -; cdr3_aa: CSASGLDTQYF; cdr3_nt: TGCAGTGCTAGCGGGTTGGATACGCAGTATTTT
d_call: -; j_call: TRBJ2-5; v_call: TRBV5-6; clone_size: -; cdr3_aa: CASSLALTGGETQYF; cdr3_nt: TGTGCCAGCAGCCTGGCATTGACCGGAGGGGAGACCCAGTACTTC
d_call: -; j_call: TRBJ2-2; v_call: TRBV4-1; clone_size: -; cdr3_aa: CASSQAAVPQTGELFF; cdr3_nt: TGCGCCAGCAGCCAAGCGGCCGTTCCCCAAACCGGGGAGCTGTTTTTT
d_call: -; j_call: TRBJ1-2; v_call: TRBV5-4; clone_size: -; cdr3_aa: CASSLAEGNYGYTF; cdr3_nt: TGTGCCAGCAGCTTGGCGGAGGGGAACTATGGCTACACCTTC
d_call: -; j_call: TRBJ2-7; v_call: TRBV10-3; clone_size: -; cdr3_aa: CAISESAPSEQYF; cdr3_nt: TGTGCCATCAGTGAGTCGGCCCCCTCCGAGCAGTACTTC
d_call: -; j_call: TRBJ2-3; v_call: TRBV19; clone_size: -; cdr3_aa: CASSIGRVGGTDTQYF; cdr3_nt: TGTGCCAGTAGTATCGGCAGGGTTGGCGGCACAGATACGCAGTATTTT
d_call: -; j_call: TRBJ2-7; v_call: TRBV21-1; clone_size: -; cdr3_aa: CASSGQPWLYEQYF; cdr3_nt: TGTGCCAGCAGCGGACAGCCCTGGCTCTACGAGCAGTACTTC
d_call: -; j_call: TRBJ1-2; v_call: TRBV20-1; clone_size: -; cdr3_aa: CSARGFYGYTF; cdr3_nt: TGCAGTGCTAGGGGTTTTTATGGCTACACCTTC
d_call: TRBD1; j_call: TRBJ1-2; v_call: TRBV10-2; clone_size: -; cdr3_aa: CASSDPPQGTRGYTF; cdr3_nt: TGCGCCAGCAGTGACCCTCCACAGGGGACGCGTGGCTACACCTTC
d_call: -; j_call: TRBJ2-7; v_call: TRBV7-9; clone_size: once; cdr3_aa: CASSLRLRPYEQYF; cdr3_nt: TGTGCCAGCAGCCTCCGACTACGACCCTACGAGCAGTACTTC
d_call: -; j_call: TRBJ2-5; v_call: TRBV2; clone_size: -; cdr3_aa: CASKEGLGEETQYF; cdr3_nt: TGTGCCAGCAAGGAGGGCTTAGGAGAGGAGACCCAGTACTTC
d_call: TRBD2; j_call: TRBJ2-3; v_call: TRBV27; clone_size: -; cdr3_aa: CASSRQRGTDTQYF; cdr3_nt: TGTGCCAGCAGCCGACAGCGGGGAACGGATACGCAGTATTTT
d_call: -; j_call: TRBJ2-5; v_call: TRBV5-1; clone_size: -; cdr3_aa: CASSLVAQTQETQYF; cdr3_nt: TGCGCCAGCAGCTTGGTCGCACAAACCCAAGAGACCCAGTACTTC
d_call: -; j_call: TRBJ1-4; v_call: TRBV18; clone_size: -; cdr3_aa: CASSPIFSNEKLFF; cdr3_nt: TGTGCCAGCTCACCGATTTTCAGTAATGAAAAACTGTTTTTT
d_call: TRBD1; j_call: TRBJ1-2; v_call: TRBV10-3; clone_size: -; cdr3_aa: CAISLDRGYGYTF; cdr3_nt: TGTGCCATCAGTTTGGACAGGGGCTATGGCTACACCTTC
d_call: -; j_call: TRBJ1-4; v_call: TRBV7-9; clone_size: -; cdr3_aa: CASSSLDITNEKLFF; cdr3_nt: TGTGCCAGCAGCTCCCTGGACATAACTAATGAAAAACTGTTTTTT
d_call: -; j_call: TRBJ1-6; v_call: TRBV6-6; clone_size: -; cdr3_aa: CATGGIAYNSPLHF; cdr3_nt: TGTGCCACGGGGGGGATCGCCTATAATTCACCCCTCCACTTT
d_call: TRBD1; j_call: TRBJ1-5; v_call: TRBV28; clone_size: -; cdr3_aa: CASSTGGDNQPQHF; cdr3_nt: TGTGCCAGCAGTACAGGGGGGGACAATCAGCCCCAGCATTTT
d_call: TRBD2; j_call: TRBJ2-7; v_call: TRBV15; clone_size: -; cdr3_aa: CATSRDQAIPGLAGSTYEQYF; cdr3_nt: TGTGCCACCAGCAGAGATCAGGCGATCCCGGGACTAGCGGGGTCAACCTACGAGCAGTACTTC
d_call: TRBD1; j_call: TRBJ2-1; v_call: TRBV5-1; clone_size: -; cdr3_aa: CASSLSQGAYNEQFF; cdr3_nt: TGCGCCAGCAGCTTGTCACAGGGGGCCTACAATGAGCAGTTCTTC
d_call: TRBD1; j_call: TRBJ1-1; v_call: TRBV7-6; clone_size: -; cdr3_aa: CASSSQGVGTEAFF; cdr3_nt: TGTGCCAGCAGCTCACAGGGGGTAGGGACTGAAGCTTTCTTT
d_call: -; j_call: TRBJ1-1; v_call: TRBV7-9; clone_size: -; cdr3_aa: CASSSRHPPKTEAFF; cdr3_nt: TGTGCCAGCAGCTCCCGACACCCTCCTAAGACTGAAGCTTTCTTT
d_call: TRBD1; j_call: TRBJ2-1; v_call: TRBV19; clone_size: -; cdr3_aa: CASTRKGARTVSYNEQFF; cdr3_nt: TGTGCCAGTACTCGTAAGGGGGCTAGGACGGTCTCCTACAATGAGCAGTTCTTC
d_call: -; j_call: TRBJ1-2; v_call: TRBV5-1; clone_size: -; cdr3_aa: CASSPKDGYGYTF; cdr3_nt: TGCGCCAGCAGCCCTAAAGATGGATATGGCTACACCTTC
d_call: TRBD2; j_call: TRBJ2-7; v_call: TRBV6-5; clone_size: -; cdr3_aa: CASVAGGLEQYF; cdr3_nt: TGTGCCAGCGTAGCGGGAGGGCTCGAGCAGTACTTC
d_call: -; j_call: TRBJ1-2; v_call: TRBV28; clone_size: -; cdr3_aa: CASSGQTGTSVGYTF; cdr3_nt: TGTGCCAGCAGCGGCCAAACCGGGACCAGTGTTGGCTACACCTTC
d_call: TRBD2; j_call: TRBJ2-2; v_call: TRBV28; clone_size: -; cdr3_aa: CASSSPGVAGRTGELFF; cdr3_nt: TGTGCCAGCAGTTCCCCCGGGGTAGCGGGAAGGACCGGGGAGCTGTTTTTT
d_call: -; j_call: TRBJ2-7; v_call: TRBV11-2; clone_size: once; cdr3_aa: CASSARGRDTYEQYF; cdr3_nt: TGTGCCAGCAGCGCTAGGGGGCGGGATACCTACGAGCAGTACTTC
d_call: TRBD1; j_call: TRBJ1-1; v_call: TRBV28; clone_size: -; cdr3_aa: CASSSFGTGFTEAFF; cdr3_nt: TGTGCCAGCAGTTCATTCGGGACAGGATTCACTGAAGCTTTCTTT